Given below is one T cell receptor beta chain in context. The data stem from a study of CD4 T cell repertoires in COVID-19. Libraries were prepared by immunoSEQ multiplex PCR; TCRdb keeps only in-frame clonotypes and omits some of them. The profile shows about 75,000 clones, 83% of them singletons. CDR3 length: 14 residues. Between the trimmed V and J ends, which lost 0 bases and 5 bases, there was a span of 8 bases. CDR1 and CDR2 from the germline V gene are MNHEY and SVGEGT. The chain is built from TRBV6-2 or TRBV6-3 and TRBJ2-1; D is perhaps TRBD1 (5 bases). The sequenced sample was CD4+ T cells from peripheral blood, obtained after recovery from COVID-19. This sequence originates from a human donor who had COVID-19. Here the CDR3 reads CASSYSGVNNEQFF. The CDR3 DNA reads TGTGCCAGCAGTTACTCAGGGGTAAACAATGAGCAGTTCTTC.